This entry features one TCR beta chain sequence. V was pared by 7 bases and J by 7 bases, with 11 bases of the junction left unmatched. The CDR3 spans 14 residues. CDR1 is MNHEY, CDR2 SMNVEV, per germline (reference sequence). The primer mix had 60 Vbeta and 13 Jbeta primers. The method was immunoSEQ multiplex PCR; TCRdb's version includes in-frame clones alone and lacks a portion of them. The sample lists some 130,000 clones; more than 70% were seen once. The source of the sample is a study of cytomegalovirus exposure and HLA in healthy donors. V is TRBV27 and J is TRBJ1-1; 8 bases are shared with TRBD1. Input material: PBMCs. This clonotype originated in a man aged 50-59 years in good health and CMV-seropositive. CDR3 amino acids: CASTPTGARVEAFF. CDR3 DNA: TGTGCCAGCACCCCGACAGGGGCGAGGGTTGAAGCTTTCTTT.